These 23 T cell receptor beta chains originate from one sample sequenced in a study of radiation and T cells in renal cell carcinoma. Time point noted: blood 2 weeks post-SBRT. The treatment here: 15 Gy SBRT to primary tumor, nephrectomy 4 weeks later. Some clones are missing from TCRdb's copy, which holds only in-frame ones; the method was immunoSEQ multiplex PCR. The sample contains about 150,000 clones, 87% of which appear only once. This material consisted of blood, taken from a patient whose treatment included radiotherapy and nephrectomy. Receptors were obtained from a woman in her forties or fifties with renal cell carcinoma.

The V gene is TRBV2, the J gene TRBJ2-3, with D possibly TRBD2 on 6 matching bases. The V and J ends lost 2 bases and 9 bases respectively, with 12 bases between them. The CDR3 loop spans 13 amino acids. Germline CDR1 is SNHLY and CDR2 is FYNNEI. The chain's CDR3 is CASSESKRVTQYF. The CDR3 nucleotides are TGTGCCAGCAGTGAAAGTAAGCGGGTGACGCAGTATTTT.

The chain joins TRBV15 to TRBJ2-7; D is perhaps TRBD1 (6 bases). Per the germline V gene, CDR1 is LNHNV and CDR2 is YYDKDF (reference sequence). The V gene lost 6 bases and the J gene lost 1 base, with 22 bases spanning the gap. This CDR3 is built from 17 residues. CDR3 sequence reads: CATSPGTSHLTSYEQYF. CDR3 nucleotides: TGTGCCACCAGTCCCGGGACATCCCACCTTACATCCTACGAGCAGTACTTC.

This clone is a singleton in its sample. The gene calls are TRBV4-1 and TRBJ2-7; possibly TRBD1 or TRBD2 for D (5 bases each). The CDR3 runs to 16 residues. Germline-derived CDR1 and CDR2 are MGHRA and YSYEKL. V was clipped by 1 base and J by 2 bases, with 15 bases between them. The DNA for the CDR3 is TGCGCCAGCAGCCAAGTTGGGGACGGCAACCCCTACGAGCAGTACTTC. Translation: CASSQVGDGNPYEQYF.

This clone is medium-sized by share. The chain has TRBV5-6 and TRBJ1-2; D is unclear. The CDR3 consists of 15 residues. With 0 bases removed from V and 4 bases from J, the gap between germline ends came to 13 bases. The germline V gene has CDR1 SGHDT and CDR2 YYEEEE. In nucleotides, the CDR3 is TGTGCCAGCAGCTTGGCCATTCGGGGAAGCTATGGCTACACCTTC. Amino acids: CASSLAIRGSYGYTF.

This chain links TRBV19 with TRBJ2-2; 9 nucleotides match TRBD1. In germline, CDR1 is LNHDA, CDR2 SQIVND (reference sequence). The V gene end was trimmed by 5 bases and the J gene end by 9 bases; junction bases not matched to a gene: 7. This CDR3 has 14 residues. This chain's CDR3 is CASSPGQGGWELFF. The CDR3 region has the DNA TGTGCCAGTAGTCCGGGACAGGGCGGGTGGGAGCTGTTTTTT.

The V and J genes are TRBV25-1 and TRBJ2-7; 8 bases match TRBD1. The length of the CDR3 is 15 residues. Trimming at V came to 6 bases and at J to 0 bases, leaving 7 bases not matched to a gene. Germline CDR1 reads MGHDK; CDR2 reads SYGVNS. The CDR3 sequence is CASRATGASSYEQYF. As DNA, the CDR3 is TGTGCCAGCAGGGCGACAGGGGCGAGCTCCTACGAGCAGTACTTC.

The rearrangement uses TRBV2 and TRBJ1-1, with D unresolved. V was clipped by 7 bases and J by 0 bases, with 12 bases between them. Germline values: CDR1 SNHLY, CDR2 FYNNEI. The CDR3 runs 14 residues. For the CDR3, the DNA is TGTGCCAGCATCGAGGCACAGTTGAACACTGAAGCTTTCTTT. This codes for CASIEAQLNTEAFF.

This clone came up once. The gene calls are TRBV13 and TRBJ2-1; 11 bases are a match to TRBD2. Per the germline V gene, CDR1 is PRHDT and CDR2 is FYEKMQ (reference sequence). This CDR3 has 19 residues. With 5 bases clipped from V and 0 bases from J, the junction kept 12 bases outside the gene matches. CDR3 protein: CASSPSLRLAGYSYNEQFF. The DNA of the CDR3 is TGTGCCAGCAGCCCAAGCCTTAGACTAGCGGGGTACTCCTACAATGAGCAGTTCTTC.

The chain combines TRBV7-2 with TRBJ2-5; D is undetermined. The CDR3 contains 13 residues. Trimming pared 5 bases from V and 5 bases from J, leaving 12 bases between. Germline CDR1 and CDR2: SGHTA and FQGNSA. CDR3 sequence reads: CASSTGRAETQYF. Here the CDR3 DNA reads TGTGCCAGCAGCACCGGACGGGCGGAGACCCAGTACTTC.

The genes are TRBV5-1 and TRBJ2-7; the match to TRBD1 covers 10 bases. With V trimmed by 7 bases and J by 3 bases, 4 bases remained unmatched. CDR1 is SGHRS, CDR2 YFSETQ, per germline. The CDR3 spans 13 residues. In DNA, the CDR3 is TGCGCCAGCGCACGGGACAGGGGCTACGAGCAGTACTTC. This encodes CASARDRGYEQYF.

The rearrangement uses TRBV7-9 and TRBJ2-1; 13 bases map to TRBD2. J gave up 7 bases and V 6 bases, and 6 bases lay outside the gene matches. The CDR3 has 15 amino acids. Germline CDR1 reads SEHNR; CDR2 reads FQNEAQ (reference sequence). The DNA for the CDR3 is TGTGCCAGCAGTTACCGACTAGCGGGGGGTAATGAGCAGTTCTTC. This encodes CASSYRLAGGNEQFF.

This clone was seen more than once but under ten times. The V gene is TRBV29-1, the J gene TRBJ1-1; D is perhaps TRBD1 (6 bases). The CDR3 runs to 14 residues. Trimming removed 3 bases from V and 2 bases from J, with 13 bases in between. Germline V lookup: CDR1 SQVTM, CDR2 ANQGSEA. In DNA form, the CDR3 reads TGCAGCGTTGATCAGACAGGTTCTAACACTGAAGCTTTCTTT. Translation: CSVDQTGSNTEAFF.

The chain employs TRBV4-3 and TRBJ1-2; no clear D. Germline V gene lookup returns CDR1 LGHNA and CDR2 YSLEER. Between the trimmed V and J ends, which lost 4 bases and 3 bases, there was a span of 12 bases. The CDR3 consists of 14 residues. In DNA, the CDR3 is TGCGCCAGCAGCCCCACCCCCGGAGACTATGGCTACACCTTC. Protein sequence: CASSPTPGDYGYTF.

The gene calls are TRBV11-2 and TRBJ2-3; D gene unclear. Germline CDR1 is SGHAT and CDR2 is FQNNGV. V lost 3 bases to trimming and J lost 0 bases, with 13 bases between them. The CDR3 length is 16 residues. CDR3 sequence reads: CASSLGIGLSTDTQYF. CDR3 coding DNA: TGTGCCAGCAGCTTGGGCATCGGGCTAAGCACAGATACGCAGTATTTT.

The CDR3 region is CASSQEGQGNEQFF. CDR3 DNA sequence: TGCGCCAGCAGCCAAGAAGGCCAGGGCAATGAGCAGTTCTTC. The chain recombines TRBV4-3 with TRBJ2-1; the D gene is possibly TRBD1 (5 bases). Deletions cut 0 bases from V and 6 bases from J, with 9 bases between. This CDR3 is built from 14 residues. From germline, CDR1 is LGHNA and CDR2 YSLEER.

The J gene is TRBJ2-7, the V gene TRBV7-9; D gene unclear. Trimming took 5 bases from V and 2 from J, leaving 13 bases between them. The CDR3 length is 14 residues. Germline lookup yields CDR1 SEHNR and CDR2 FQNEAQ (reference sequence). CDR3 in amino acids: CASSPRAYPYEQYF. CDR3 DNA sequence: TGTGCCAGCAGCCCCCGGGCCTATCCCTACGAGCAGTACTTC.

CDR3 DNA sequence: TGCAGCGTTGGGACAGGGACAACAGATACGCAGTATTTT. It is translated as CSVGTGTTDTQYF. The chain has TRBV29-1 and TRBJ2-3; 8 bases match TRBD1. The V segment lost 4 bases and the J segment 3 bases; nucleotides outside the gene matches: 3. The CDR3 extends over 13 amino acids. Germline values: CDR1 SQVTM, CDR2 ANQGSEA.

V usage is TRBV5-5 and J usage is TRBJ1-4; D unclear. This CDR3 spans 13 amino acids. The V end was cut by 3 bases, the J end by 4 bases, with 7 bases between. Germline CDR1 and CDR2: SGHKS and YYEKEE (reference sequence). In nucleotides, the CDR3 is TGTGCCAGCAGCTCGGACCTTAATGAAAAACTGTTTTTT. Its translation is CASSSDLNEKLFF.

The chain has TRBV19 and TRBJ1-3; TRBD1 might be the D (6 bases). CDR1 and CDR2 (germline): LNHDA, SQIVND (reference sequence). The CDR3 length is 16 residues. Trimming took off 2 bases at V and 4 bases at J, with 15 bases between the two ends. CDR3 in DNA: TGTGCCAGTAGTATACGGGGGGGCGCAGGAGGAAACACCATATATTTT. It codes for CASSIRGGAGGNTIYF.

This chain joins TRBV29-1 and TRBJ1-1; the D gene is possibly TRBD1 (5 bases). Trimming cost V 0 bases and J 1 base, with 9 bases left between them. The germline V gene has CDR1 SQVTM and CDR2 ANQGSEA. This CDR3 comprises 14 residues. Written as DNA, the CDR3 is TGCAGCGTTGAAGAAAATGGGGGGAACACTGAAGCTTTCTTT. Residues: CSVEENGGNTEAFF.

The chain couples TRBV19 to TRBJ1-2, with 9 positions matching TRBD1. The germline V gene has CDR1 LNHDA and CDR2 SQIVND (reference sequence). The V and J ends lost 7 bases and 4 bases, in that order; junction bases with no gene match: 4. The CDR3 is made up of 13 amino acids. This CDR3 is CASTPGQGYGYTF. CDR3 DNA sequence: TGTGCCAGTACCCCGGGACAGGGCTATGGCTACACCTTC.

The chain combines TRBV4-3 with TRBJ1-4; 7 bases are a match to TRBD1. J lost 8 bases, V lost 4 bases, and 13 bases had no gene match. CDR3 length equals 16 residues. Germline assignment: CDR1 LGHNA and CDR2 YSLEER. The CDR3, as DNA: TGCGCCAGCAGCCGAGGCCCACAGGGGCATAGAGAAAAACTGTTTTTT. It yields the protein CASSRGPQGHREKLFF.

The chain couples TRBV6-6 to TRBJ1-2, with unresolved D. V dropped 6 bases and J dropped 5 bases, with 13 bases sitting between them. The CDR3 has 13 amino acids. Per the germline V gene, CDR1 is MNHNY and CDR2 is SVGAGI (reference sequence). CDR3 sequence: CASRWEQTYGYTF. Written as DNA, the CDR3 is TGTGCCAGCAGGTGGGAACAGACATATGGCTACACCTTC.